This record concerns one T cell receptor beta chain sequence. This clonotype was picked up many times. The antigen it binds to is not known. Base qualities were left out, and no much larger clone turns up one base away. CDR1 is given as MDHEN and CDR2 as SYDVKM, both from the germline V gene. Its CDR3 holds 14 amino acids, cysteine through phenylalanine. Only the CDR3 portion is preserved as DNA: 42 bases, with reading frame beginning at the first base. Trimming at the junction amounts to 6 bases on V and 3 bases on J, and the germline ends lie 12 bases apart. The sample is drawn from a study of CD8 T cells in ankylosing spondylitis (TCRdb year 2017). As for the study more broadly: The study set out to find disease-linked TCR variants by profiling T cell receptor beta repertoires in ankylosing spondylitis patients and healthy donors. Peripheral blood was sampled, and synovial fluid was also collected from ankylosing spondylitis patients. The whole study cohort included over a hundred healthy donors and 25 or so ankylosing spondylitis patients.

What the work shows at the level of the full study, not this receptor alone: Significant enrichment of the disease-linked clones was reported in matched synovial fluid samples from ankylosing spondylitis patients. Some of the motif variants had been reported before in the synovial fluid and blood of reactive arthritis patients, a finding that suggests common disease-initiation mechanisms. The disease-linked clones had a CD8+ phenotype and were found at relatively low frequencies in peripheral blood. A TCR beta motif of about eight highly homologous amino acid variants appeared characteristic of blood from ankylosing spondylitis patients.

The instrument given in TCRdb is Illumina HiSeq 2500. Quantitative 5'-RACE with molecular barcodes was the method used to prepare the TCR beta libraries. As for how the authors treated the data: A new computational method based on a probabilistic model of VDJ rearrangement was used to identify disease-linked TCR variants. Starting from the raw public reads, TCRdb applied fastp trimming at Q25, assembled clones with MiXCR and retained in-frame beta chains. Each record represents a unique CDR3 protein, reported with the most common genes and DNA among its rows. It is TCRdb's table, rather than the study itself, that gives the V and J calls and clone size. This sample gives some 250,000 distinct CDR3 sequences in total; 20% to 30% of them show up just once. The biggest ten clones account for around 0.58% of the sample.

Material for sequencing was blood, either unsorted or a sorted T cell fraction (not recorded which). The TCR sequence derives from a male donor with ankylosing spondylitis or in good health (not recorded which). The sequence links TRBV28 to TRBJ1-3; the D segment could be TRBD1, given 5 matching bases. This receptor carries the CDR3 CASRSWDDGNTIYF. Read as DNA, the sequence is TGTGCCAGCAGATCATGGGACGATGGAAACACCATATATTTT.